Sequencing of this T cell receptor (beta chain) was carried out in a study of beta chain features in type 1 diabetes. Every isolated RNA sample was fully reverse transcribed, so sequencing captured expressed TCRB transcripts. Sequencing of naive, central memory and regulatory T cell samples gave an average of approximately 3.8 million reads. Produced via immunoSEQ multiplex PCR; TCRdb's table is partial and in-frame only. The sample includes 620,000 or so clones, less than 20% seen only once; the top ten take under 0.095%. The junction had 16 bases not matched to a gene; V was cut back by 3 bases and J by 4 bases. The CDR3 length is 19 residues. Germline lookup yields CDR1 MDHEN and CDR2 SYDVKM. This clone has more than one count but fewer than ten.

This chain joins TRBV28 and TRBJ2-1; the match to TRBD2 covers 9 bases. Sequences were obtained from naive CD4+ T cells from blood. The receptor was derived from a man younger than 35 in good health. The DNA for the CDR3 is TGTGCCAGCAGTTTGCTGAGACTAGCGGAAAAGTTCTTATACAATGAGCAGTTCTTC. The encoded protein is CASSLLRLAEKFLYNEQFF. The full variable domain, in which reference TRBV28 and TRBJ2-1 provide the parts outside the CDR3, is DVKVTQSSRYLVKRTGEKVFLECVQDMDHENMFWYRQDPGLGLRLIYFSYDVKMKEKGDIPEGYSVSREKKERFSLILESASTNQTSMYLCASSLLRLAEKFLYNEQFFGPGTRLTVL.